The present TCR beta chain was sequenced within a study of blood T cell repertoires in COVID-19. Study context: The United States, Italy and Spain were the sources of the acute and convalescent COVID-19 samples. PBMCs, B-cell-depleted T cells, or T cells provided the cDNA or gDNA that made up the material.

This clone appeared a few times. CDR3 length: 15 amino acids. CDR1 is MGHDK, CDR2 SYGVNS, per germline. V dropped 3 bases and J dropped 4 bases, with 15 bases sitting between them. The assay was immunoSEQ multiplex PCR, and TCRdb's table has in-frame clones only and misses some. The sample shows under 200,000 clones, approximately 83% of them seen only once. Sequenced: peripheral blood. The rearrangement uses TRBV25-1 and TRBJ1-2, with D hard to call. The TCR originated in a woman in her sixties with acute or convalescent COVID-19. Here the CDR3 DNA reads TGTGCCAGCAGTGATCCCCTCGGGAACACCTATGGCTACACCTTC. It specifies CASSDPLGNTYGYTF.